This T cell receptor (beta chain) originates from a study of CD8+CD57+ T cells in acquired aplastic anemia. CDR3 length: 16 residues. Germline lookup yields CDR1 DFQATT and CDR2 SNEGSKA (reference sequence). Losses at the gene ends were 3 bases for V and 0 bases for J; bases not matched to a gene: 10. All sequencing subjects had displayed CD8+CD57+ cell expansion on flow cytometry. Receipt of therapy had not occurred in any patient by the time of blood sampling. The sample holds many counts of this clonotype. Profiles of TCR beta VDJ and CDR3 were generated from a genomic DNA template. Each CDR3 protein is one row after TCRdb ran MiXCR on the reads. The data show a few hundred thousand distinct CDR3 sequences, roughly 45% seen once.

The origin of this receptor is a human donor with aplastic anemia. Sequenced material: sorted CD4+, CD8+, or CD8+CD57+ T cells (not recorded which) from PBMCs. This chain links TRBV20-1 with TRBJ1-1; 7 positions agree with TRBD1. CDR3 nucleotides: TGCAGTGCTAGTAACAGGGGAGGCCGAATGAACACTGAAGCTTTCTTT. This encodes CSASNRGGRMNTEAFF.